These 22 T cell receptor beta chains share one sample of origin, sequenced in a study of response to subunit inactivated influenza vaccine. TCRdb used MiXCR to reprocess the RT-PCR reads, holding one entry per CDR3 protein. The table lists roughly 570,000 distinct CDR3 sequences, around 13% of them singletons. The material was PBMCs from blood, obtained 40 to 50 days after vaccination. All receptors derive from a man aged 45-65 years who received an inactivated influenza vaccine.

Written as DNA, the CDR3 is TGCGCCAGCAGCCAAGATACCGTTTCTTCACCCCTCCACTTT. This gives the protein CASSQDTVSSPLHF. This chain uses TRBV4-3 with TRBJ1-6, with D hard to call. V gave up 0 bases and J gave up 9 bases, with 9 bases separating them. The length of the CDR3 is 14 residues. CDR1 is LGHNA and CDR2 is YSLEER in the germline V gene.

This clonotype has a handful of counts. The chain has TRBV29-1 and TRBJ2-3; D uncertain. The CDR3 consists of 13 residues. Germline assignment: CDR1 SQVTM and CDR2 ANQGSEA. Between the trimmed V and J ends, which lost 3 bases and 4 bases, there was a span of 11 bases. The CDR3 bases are TGCAGCGTTGATCAGGTCTGGGCAGATACGCAGTATTTT. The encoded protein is CSVDQVWADTQYF.

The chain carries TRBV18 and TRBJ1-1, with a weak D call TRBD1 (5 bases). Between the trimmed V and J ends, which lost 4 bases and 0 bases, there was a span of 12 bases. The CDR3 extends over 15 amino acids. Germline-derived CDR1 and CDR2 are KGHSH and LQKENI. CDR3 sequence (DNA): TGTGCCAGCTCACGCCGGGACCAAATGAACACTGAAGCTTTCTTT. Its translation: CASSRRDQMNTEAFF. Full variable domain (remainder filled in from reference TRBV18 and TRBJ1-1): NAGVMQNPRHLVRRRGQEARLRCSPMKGHSHVYWYRQLPEEGLKFMVYLQKENIIDESGMPKERFSAEFPKEGPSILRIQQVVRGDSAAYFCASSRRDQMNTEAFFGQGTRLTVV.

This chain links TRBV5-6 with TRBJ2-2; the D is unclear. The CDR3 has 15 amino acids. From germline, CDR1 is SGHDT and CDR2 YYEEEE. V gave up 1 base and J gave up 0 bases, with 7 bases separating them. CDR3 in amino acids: CASSLRKSNTGELFF. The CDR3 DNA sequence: TGTGCCAGCAGCTTGCGCAAATCGAACACCGGGGAGCTGTTTTTT.

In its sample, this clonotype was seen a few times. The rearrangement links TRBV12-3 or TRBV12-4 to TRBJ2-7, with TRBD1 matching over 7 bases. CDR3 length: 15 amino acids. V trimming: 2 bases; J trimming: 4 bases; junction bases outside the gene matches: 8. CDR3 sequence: CASSLFGDRSYEQYF. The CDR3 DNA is TGTGCCAGCAGTTTATTTGGGGACAGATCTTACGAGCAGTACTTC.

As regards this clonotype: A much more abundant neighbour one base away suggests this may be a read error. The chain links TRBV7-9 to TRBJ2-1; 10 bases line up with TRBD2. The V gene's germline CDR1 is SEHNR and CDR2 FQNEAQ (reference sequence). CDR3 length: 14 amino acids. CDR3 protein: CASSLGGLADEHFF. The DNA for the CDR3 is TGTGCCAGCAGCTTAGGAGGACTAGCGGATGAGCACTTCTTC.

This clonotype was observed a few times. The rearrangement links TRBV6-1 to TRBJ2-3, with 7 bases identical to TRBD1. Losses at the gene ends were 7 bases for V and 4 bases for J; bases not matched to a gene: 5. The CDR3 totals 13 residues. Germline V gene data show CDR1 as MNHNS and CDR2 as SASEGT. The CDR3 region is CASTPGGSDTQYF. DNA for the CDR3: TGTGCCAGCACCCCAGGGGGTTCAGATACGCAGTATTTT.

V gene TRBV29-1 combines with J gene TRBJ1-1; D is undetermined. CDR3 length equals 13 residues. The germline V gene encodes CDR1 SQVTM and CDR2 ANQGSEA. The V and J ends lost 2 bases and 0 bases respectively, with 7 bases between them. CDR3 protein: CSVERRVNTEAFF. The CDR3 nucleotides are TGCAGCGTTGAAAGGCGGGTGAACACTGAAGCTTTCTTT.

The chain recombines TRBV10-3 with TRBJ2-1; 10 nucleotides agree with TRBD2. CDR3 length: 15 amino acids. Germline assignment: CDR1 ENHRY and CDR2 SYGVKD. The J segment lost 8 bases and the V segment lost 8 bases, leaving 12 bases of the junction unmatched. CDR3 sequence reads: CAIGVLAGVGDEQFF. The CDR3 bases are TGTGCCATCGGGGTCCTAGCGGGAGTGGGCGATGAGCAGTTCTTC.

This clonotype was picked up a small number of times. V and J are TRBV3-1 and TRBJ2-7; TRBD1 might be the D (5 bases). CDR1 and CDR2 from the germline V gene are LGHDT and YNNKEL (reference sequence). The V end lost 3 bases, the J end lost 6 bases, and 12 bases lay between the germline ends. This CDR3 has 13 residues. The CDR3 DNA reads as TGTGCCAGCAGCCACGAAGTTAGGGGCGAGCAGTACTTC. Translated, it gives CASSHEVRGEQYF.

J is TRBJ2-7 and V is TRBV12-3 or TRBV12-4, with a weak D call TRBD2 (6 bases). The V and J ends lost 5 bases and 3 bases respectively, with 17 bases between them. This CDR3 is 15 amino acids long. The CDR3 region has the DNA TGTGCCAGCAGTATATCGGGACGCGGGATCTACGAGCAGTACTTC. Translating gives CASSISGRGIYEQYF.

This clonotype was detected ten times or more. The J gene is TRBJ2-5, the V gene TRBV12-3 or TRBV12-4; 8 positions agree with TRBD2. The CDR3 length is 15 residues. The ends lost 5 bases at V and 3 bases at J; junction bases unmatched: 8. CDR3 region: CASSPLAGGEETQYF. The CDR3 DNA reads TGTGCCAGCAGTCCCCTTGCGGGAGGCGAAGAGACCCAGTACTTC.

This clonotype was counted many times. The CDR3 DNA reads as TGTGCCAGCAGCTTAGATCCGGGGAGAAGAGGGCGGGGAGGCCCAGATACGCAGTATTTT. This encodes CASSLDPGRRGRGGPDTQYF. The chain joins TRBV11-3 to TRBJ2-3, with D possibly being TRBD2 (6 bases). Trimming stripped 0 bases from V and 4 bases from J, with 26 bases between. The CDR3 sequence is 20 residues long. The germline V gene has CDR1 SGHNT and CDR2 YENEEA.

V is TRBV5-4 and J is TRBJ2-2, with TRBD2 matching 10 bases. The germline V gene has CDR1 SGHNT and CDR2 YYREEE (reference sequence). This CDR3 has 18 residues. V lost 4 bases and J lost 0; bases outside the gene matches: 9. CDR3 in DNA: TGTGCCAGCAGCCCCGGGACTAGCGATTCCGCGAACACCGGGGAGCTGTTTTTT. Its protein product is CASSPGTSDSANTGELFF.

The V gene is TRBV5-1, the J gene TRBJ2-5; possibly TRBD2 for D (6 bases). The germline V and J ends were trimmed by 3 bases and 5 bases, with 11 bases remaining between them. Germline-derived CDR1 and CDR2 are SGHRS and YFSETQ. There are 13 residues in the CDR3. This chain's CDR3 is CASSSGLMETQYF. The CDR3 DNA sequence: TGCGCCAGCAGCTCAGGACTAATGGAGACCCAGTACTTC. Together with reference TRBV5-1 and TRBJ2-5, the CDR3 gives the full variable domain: KAGVTQTPRYLIKTRGQQVTLSCSPISGHRSVSWYQQTPGQGLQFLFEYFSETQRNKGNFPGRFSGRQFSNSRSEMNVSTLELGDSALYLCASSSGLMETQYFGPGTRLLVL.

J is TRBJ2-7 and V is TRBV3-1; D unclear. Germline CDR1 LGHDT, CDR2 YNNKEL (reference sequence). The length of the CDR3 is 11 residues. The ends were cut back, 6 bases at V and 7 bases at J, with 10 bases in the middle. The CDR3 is CASSREWEQYF. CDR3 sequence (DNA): TGTGCCAGCAGTAGGGAATGGGAGCAGTACTTC.

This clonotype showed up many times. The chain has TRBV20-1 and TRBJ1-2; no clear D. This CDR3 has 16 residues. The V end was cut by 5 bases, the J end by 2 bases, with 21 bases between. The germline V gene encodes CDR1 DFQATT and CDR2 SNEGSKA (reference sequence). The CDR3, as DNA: TGCAGTGCTCCATCCGGGCCGCTGGGTTTCAACTATGGCTACACCTTC. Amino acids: CSAPSGPLGFNYGYTF.

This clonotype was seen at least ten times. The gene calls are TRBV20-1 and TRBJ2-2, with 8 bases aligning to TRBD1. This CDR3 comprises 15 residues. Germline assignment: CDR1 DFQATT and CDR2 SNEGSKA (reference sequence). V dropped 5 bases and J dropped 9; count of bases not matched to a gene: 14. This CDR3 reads CSAPLHPGQARELFF. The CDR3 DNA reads TGCAGTGCTCCCCTTCATCCGGGACAGGCCCGGGAGCTGTTTTTT.

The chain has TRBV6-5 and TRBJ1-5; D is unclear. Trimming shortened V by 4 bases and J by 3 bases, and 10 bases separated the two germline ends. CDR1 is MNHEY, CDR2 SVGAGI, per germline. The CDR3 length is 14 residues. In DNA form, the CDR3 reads TGTGCCAGCAGTTCCGTCAGCGTCAATCAGCCCCAGCATTTT. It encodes CASSSVSVNQPQHF.

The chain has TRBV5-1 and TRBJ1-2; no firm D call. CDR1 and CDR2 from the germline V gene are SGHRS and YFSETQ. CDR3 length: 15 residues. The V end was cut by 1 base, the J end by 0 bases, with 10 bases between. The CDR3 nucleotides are TGCGCCAGCAGCTTGTCAGACGGGTCTAACTATGGCTACACCTTC. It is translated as CASSLSDGSNYGYTF.

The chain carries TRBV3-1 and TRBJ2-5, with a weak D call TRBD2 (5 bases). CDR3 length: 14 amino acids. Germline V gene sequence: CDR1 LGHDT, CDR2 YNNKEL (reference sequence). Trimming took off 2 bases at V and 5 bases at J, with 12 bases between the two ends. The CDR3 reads CASSQLWRGETQYF. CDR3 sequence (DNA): TGTGCCAGCAGCCAACTTTGGCGAGGGGAGACCCAGTACTTC.

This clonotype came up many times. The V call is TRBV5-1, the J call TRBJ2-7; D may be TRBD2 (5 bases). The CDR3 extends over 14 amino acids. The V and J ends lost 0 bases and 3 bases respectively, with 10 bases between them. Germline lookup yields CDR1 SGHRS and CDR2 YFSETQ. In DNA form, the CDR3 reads TGCGCCAGCAGCTTGGACAGCGAGGGCTACGAGCAGTACTTC. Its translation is CASSLDSEGYEQYF.